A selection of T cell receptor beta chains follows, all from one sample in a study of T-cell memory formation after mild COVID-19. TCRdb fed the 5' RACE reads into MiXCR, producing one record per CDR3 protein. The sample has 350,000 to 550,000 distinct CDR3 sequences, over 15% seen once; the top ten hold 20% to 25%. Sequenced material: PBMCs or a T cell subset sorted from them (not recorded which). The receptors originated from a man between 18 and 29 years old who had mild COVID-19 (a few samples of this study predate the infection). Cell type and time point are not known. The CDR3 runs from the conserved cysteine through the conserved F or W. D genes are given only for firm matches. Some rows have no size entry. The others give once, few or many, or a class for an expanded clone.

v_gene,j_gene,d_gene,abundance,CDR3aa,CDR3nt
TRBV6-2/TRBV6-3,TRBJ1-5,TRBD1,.,CASSSDRGLGQPQHF,TGTGCCAGCAGTTCGGACAGGGGGCTTGGTCAGCCCCAGCATTTT
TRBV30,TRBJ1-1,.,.,CAWRRNTEAFF,TGTGCCTGGAGGCGAAACACTGAAGCTTTCTTT
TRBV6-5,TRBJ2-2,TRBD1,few,CASSYLGQGAGELFF,TGTGCCAGCAGTTACCTAGGACAGGGGGCCGGGGAGCTGTTTTTT
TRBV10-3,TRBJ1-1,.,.,CAIRLQVGSGGTEAFF,TGTGCCATCAGGCTACAGGTAGGAAGTGGTGGCACTGAAGCTTTCTTT
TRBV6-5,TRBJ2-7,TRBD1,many,CASSPRQGVSSYEQYF,TGTGCCAGCAGCCCTAGACAGGGAGTAAGCTCCTACGAGCAGTACTTC
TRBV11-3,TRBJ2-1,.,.,CASSLSDGNNEQFF,TGTGCCAGCAGCCTCTCGGACGGGAACAATGAGCAGTTCTTC
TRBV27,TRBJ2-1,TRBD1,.,CASSLRPAGGPANEQFF,TGTGCCAGCAGTCTCCGCCCCGCAGGGGGCCCGGCCAATGAGCAGTTCTTC
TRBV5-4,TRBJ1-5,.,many,CASSTQGTGNQPQHF,TGTGCCAGCAGCACCCAGGGCACGGGCAATCAGCCCCAGCATTTT
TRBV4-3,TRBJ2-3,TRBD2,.,CASSLGLAGASNTQYF,TGCGCCAGCAGCCTCGGGCTAGCGGGGGCTTCTAATACGCAGTATTTT
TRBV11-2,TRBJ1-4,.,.,CASSFSSSGEKLFF,TGTGCCAGCAGCTTTTCGTCTTCTGGGGAAAAACTGTTTTTT
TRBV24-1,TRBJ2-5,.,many,CATSDLGREETQYF,TGTGCCACCAGTGATTTGGGCCGTGAAGAGACCCAGTACTTC
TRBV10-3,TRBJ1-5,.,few,CATLRGSGEGNQPQHF,TGTGCCACCCTGCGGGGTAGTGGAGAGGGCAATCAGCCCCAGCATTTT
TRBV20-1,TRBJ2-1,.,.,CSARGGRLYGNEQFF,TGCAGTGCTAGAGGGGGGCGGCTCTACGGTAATGAGCAGTTCTTC
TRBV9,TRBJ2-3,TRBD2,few,CASSVAGGSTDTQYF,TGTGCCAGCAGCGTTGCGGGGGGGAGCACAGATACGCAGTATTTT
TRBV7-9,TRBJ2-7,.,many,CASSPMGFYEQYF,TGTGCCAGCAGCCCGATGGGGTTCTACGAGCAGTACTTC
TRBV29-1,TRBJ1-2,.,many,CSVGGDGYTF,TGCAGCGTGGGTGGGGATGGCTACACCTTC
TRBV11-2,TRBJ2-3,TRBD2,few,CASSLLAVSTDTQYF,TGTGCCAGCAGCTTACTAGCGGTCAGCACAGATACGCAGTATTTT
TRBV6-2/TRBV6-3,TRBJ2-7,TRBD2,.,CASTNNHGGIPNHEQYF,TGTGCCAGCACCAACAACCACGGGGGGATACCTAACCACGAGCAGTACTTC
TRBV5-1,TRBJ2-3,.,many,CASSLSRLVTDTQYF,TGCGCCAGCAGCCTTTCTAGACTAGTGACAGATACGCAGTATTTT
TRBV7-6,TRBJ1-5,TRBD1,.,CASSPWNPSQGAQPQHF,TGTGCCAGCAGCCCCTGGAACCCAAGCCAGGGGGCTCAGCCCCAGCATTTT
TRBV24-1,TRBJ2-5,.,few,CATSGGGQETQYF,TGTGCCACCAGCGGGGGAGGCCAAGAGACCCAGTACTTC
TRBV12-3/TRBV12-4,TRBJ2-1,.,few,CASSQLDKDNEQFF,TGTGCCAGCAGTCAACTGGACAAGGACAATGAGCAGTTCTTC
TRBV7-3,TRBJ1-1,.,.,CASSLFGRGATEAFF,TGTGCCAGCAGCTTGTTTGGCCGGGGAGCCACTGAAGCTTTCTTT
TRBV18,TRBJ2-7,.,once,CASSPGHATTYEQYF,TGTGCCAGCTCACCCGGACATGCTACTACCTACGAGCAGTACTTC
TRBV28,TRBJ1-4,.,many,CASSTGPLNEKLFF,TGTGCCAGCAGCACAGGGCCTCTCAATGAAAAACTGTTTTTT
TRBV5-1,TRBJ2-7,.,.,CASSLGGGSTYEQYF,TGCGCCAGCAGCTTGGGTGGAGGTTCGACCTACGAGCAGTACTTC
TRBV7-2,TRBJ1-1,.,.,CASRQSSMNTEAFF,TGTGCCAGCAGGCAGTCTAGTATGAACACTGAAGCTTTCTTT
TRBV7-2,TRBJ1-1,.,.,CASSLVAGVGAEAFF,TGTGCCAGCAGCTTAGTGGCCGGGGTGGGGGCTGAAGCTTTCTTT
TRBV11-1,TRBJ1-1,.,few,CASSRTGFPQRLNTEAFF,TGTGCCAGCAGTCGAACCGGGTTTCCGCAGCGGTTGAACACTGAAGCTTTCTTT
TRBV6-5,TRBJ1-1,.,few,CASSYAGVGSTEAFF,TGTGCCAGCAGTTACGCCGGGGTCGGTAGCACTGAAGCTTTCTTT
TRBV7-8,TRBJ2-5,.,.,CASGYRFQETQYF,TGTGCCAGCGGATACAGGTTCCAAGAGACCCAGTACTTC
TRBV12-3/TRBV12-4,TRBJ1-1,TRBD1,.,CASSPRTGSTEAFF,TGTGCCAGCAGCCCCCGGACAGGGAGCACTGAAGCTTTCTTT
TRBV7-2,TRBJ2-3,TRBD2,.,CASSSIAGRTDTQYF,TGTGCCAGCAGCTCCATAGCGGGGCGCACAGATACGCAGTATTTT
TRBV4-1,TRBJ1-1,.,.,CASSQEVRGSTEAFF,TGCGCCAGCAGCCAAGAAGTTCGGGGGAGCACTGAAGCTTTCTTT
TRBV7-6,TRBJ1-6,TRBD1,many,CASSLGTANSPLHF,TGTGCCAGCAGCCTAGGGACAGCCAATTCACCCCTCCACTTT
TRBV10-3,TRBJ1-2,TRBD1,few,CAISEGQGNGYTF,TGTGCCATCAGTGAGGGACAGGGCAATGGCTACACCTTC
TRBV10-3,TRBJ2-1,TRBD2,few,CAISGISGGASYNEQFF,TGTGCCATCAGTGGAATTAGCGGGGGGGCGTCCTACAATGAGCAGTTCTTC
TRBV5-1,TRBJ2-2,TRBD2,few,CASSPTWLAGTGELFF,TGCGCCAGCAGCCCCACTTGGCTAGCGGGTACCGGGGAGCTGTTTTTT
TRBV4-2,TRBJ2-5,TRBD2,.,CASSQGASGGLQETQYF,TGTGCCAGCAGCCAAGGGGCTAGCGGGGGGTTACAAGAGACCCAGTACTTC
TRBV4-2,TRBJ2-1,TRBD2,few,CASSQRLAGVPNEQFF,TGTGCCAGCAGCCAGAGACTAGCGGGGGTACCCAATGAGCAGTTCTTC
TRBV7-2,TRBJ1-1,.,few,CASNQGPLNTEAFF,TGTGCCAGCAACCAAGGACCGCTGAACACTGAAGCTTTCTTT
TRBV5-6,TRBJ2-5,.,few,CASSGRRYQETQYF,TGTGCCAGCAGCGGGCGGAGATACCAAGAGACCCAGTACTTC
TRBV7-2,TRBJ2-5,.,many,CASSLGSFLETQYF,TGTGCCAGCAGCTTAGGGAGCTTTCTAGAGACCCAGTACTTC
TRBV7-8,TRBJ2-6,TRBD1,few,CASSLDRASSGANVLTF,TGTGCCAGCAGCTTGGACAGGGCCAGCTCTGGGGCCAACGTCCTGACTTTC
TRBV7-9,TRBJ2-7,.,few,CASSQGSYEQYF,TGTGCCAGCAGCCAGGGGTCCTACGAGCAGTACTTC
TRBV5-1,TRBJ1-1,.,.,CASSAPNGNTEAFF,TGCGCCAGCAGCGCCCCTAATGGGAACACTGAAGCTTTCTTT
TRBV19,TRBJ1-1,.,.,CASSKQGIWGMNTEAFF,TGTGCCAGTAGTAAACAGGGAATTTGGGGAATGAACACTGAAGCTTTCTTT
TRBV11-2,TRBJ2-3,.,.,CASSSPAVGRKDTQYF,TGTGCCAGCAGCTCTCCCGCCGTGGGCCGTAAGGATACGCAGTATTTT
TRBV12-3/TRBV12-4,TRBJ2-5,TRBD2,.,CASSTTSGGTETQYF,TGTGCCAGCAGTACCACTAGCGGGGGTACGGAGACCCAGTACTTC
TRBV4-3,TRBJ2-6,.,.,CASSPRISGANVLTF,TGCGCCAGCAGCCCCCGAATCTCTGGGGCCAACGTCCTGACTTTC
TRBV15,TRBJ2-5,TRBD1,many,CATSSQGADETQYF,TGTGCCACCAGCAGCCAGGGGGCCGATGAGACCCAGTACTTC
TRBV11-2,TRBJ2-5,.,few,CASSALRDNQETQYF,TGTGCCAGCAGCGCCTTACGGGACAACCAAGAGACCCAGTACTTC
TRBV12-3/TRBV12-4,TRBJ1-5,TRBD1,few,CASSYRGKSNQPQHF,TGTGCCAGCAGTTACAGGGGTAAGAGCAATCAGCCCCAGCATTTT
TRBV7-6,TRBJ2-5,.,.,CASSSIRGREIETQYF,TGTGCCAGCAGCTCCATAAGGGGCAGGGAAATAGAGACCCAGTACTTC